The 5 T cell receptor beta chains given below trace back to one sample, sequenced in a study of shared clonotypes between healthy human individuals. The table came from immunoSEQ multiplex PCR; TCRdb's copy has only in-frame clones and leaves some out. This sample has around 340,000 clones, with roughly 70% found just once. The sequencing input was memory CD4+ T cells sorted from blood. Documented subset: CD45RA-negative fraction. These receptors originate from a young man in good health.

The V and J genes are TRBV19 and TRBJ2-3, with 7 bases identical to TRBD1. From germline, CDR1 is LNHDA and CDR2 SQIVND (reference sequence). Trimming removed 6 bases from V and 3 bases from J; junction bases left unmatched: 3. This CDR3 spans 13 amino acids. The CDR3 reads CASRTGQTDTQYF. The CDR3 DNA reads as TGTGCCAGTAGGACAGGGCAAACAGATACGCAGTATTTT.

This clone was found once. CDR3 in DNA: TGTGCCAGCAGCTTAAACAGGGACAGAAACACCATATATTTT. Protein product: CASSLNRDRNTIYF. The chain uses TRBV7-2 and TRBJ1-3; D possibly corresponds to TRBD1 (6 bases). This CDR3 is 14 amino acids long. CDR1 and CDR2 from the germline V gene are SGHTA and FQGNSA. Trimming removed 2 bases from V and 5 bases from J, with 10 bases in between.

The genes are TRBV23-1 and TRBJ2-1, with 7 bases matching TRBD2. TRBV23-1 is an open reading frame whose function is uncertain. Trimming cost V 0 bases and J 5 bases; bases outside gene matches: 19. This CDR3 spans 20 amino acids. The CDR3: CASSQSAPSLGLAVNNEQFF. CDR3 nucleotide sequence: TGCGCCAGCAGTCAATCGGCTCCCAGTCTGGGGCTAGCGGTTAACAATGAGCAGTTCTTC.

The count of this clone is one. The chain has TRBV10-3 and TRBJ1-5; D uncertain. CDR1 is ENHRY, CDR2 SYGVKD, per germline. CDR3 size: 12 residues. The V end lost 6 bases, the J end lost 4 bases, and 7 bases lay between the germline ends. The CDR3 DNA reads TGTGCCATCAGCGAAAGTAATCAGCCCCAGCATTTT. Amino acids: CAISESNQPQHF.

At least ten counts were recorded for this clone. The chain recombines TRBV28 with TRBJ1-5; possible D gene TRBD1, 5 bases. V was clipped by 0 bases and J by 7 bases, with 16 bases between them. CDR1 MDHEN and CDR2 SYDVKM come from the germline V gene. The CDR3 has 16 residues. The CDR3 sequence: CASSLWSGTAGQPQHF. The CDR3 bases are TGTGCCAGCAGTTTATGGTCCGGGACCGCCGGCCAGCCCCAGCATTTT. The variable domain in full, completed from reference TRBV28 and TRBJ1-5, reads DVKVTQSSRYLVKRTGEKVFLECVQDMDHENMFWYRQDPGLGLRLIYFSYDVKMKEKGDIPEGYSVSREKKERFSLILESASTNQTSMYLCASSLWSGTAGQPQHFGDGTRLSIL.